This T cell receptor beta chain was profiled in a study of cytomegalovirus exposure and HLA in healthy donors. Study-wide background: Both the 100 to 150 validation repertoires and the approximately 670 first-cohort repertoires used the same platform, as reported by a later analysis. Findings and limits, study-wide: Many donors carried some public TCRs, although rarity characterized most TCR sequences. It was reported that the classifier diagnosed cytomegalovirus status with high specificity and sensitivity in both the original and validation cohorts. According to a subsequent analysis, TCR clusters from the first cohort were inclined to appear together in the 100 to 150 validation repertoires.

As regards this clone: The antigen is undetermined.

Profiled with immunoSEQ multiplex PCR; TCRdb holds only in-frame clones, not every one. The table lists tens of thousands of clones, about 97% of them singletons. This sequence was found in a woman between 18 and 29 years old in good health and CMV-seropositive. The sequencing sample was made of PBMCs.

The CDR3 DNA sequence: TGTGCCAGCAGCCCCGGGACTAGCGGGAGGGCCGTAGAGACCCAGTACTTC. This gives the protein CASSPGTSGRAVETQYF. The chain has TRBV28 and TRBJ2-5, with 16 nucleotides matching TRBD2. Germline-derived CDR1 and CDR2 are MDHEN and SYDVKM. This CDR3 is 17 amino acids long. The ends lost 6 bases at V and 4 bases at J; junction bases unmatched: 8.